This TCR beta chain comes out of a study of cytomegalovirus exposure and HLA in healthy donors. For the study at large: Unique TCRs numbering some 93 million, obtained from HLA-typed donors, made up an early data release.

The PCR made use of 60 Vbeta and 13 Jbeta primers. Data came from immunoSEQ multiplex PCR; TCRdb stores just in-frame clones and leaves some out. The table lists 100,000 to 150,000 clones, 75% of them singletons. The germline V gene has CDR1 SQVTM and CDR2 ANQGSEA. The CDR3 spans 13 residues. J gave up 3 bases and V 4 bases, and 4 bases lay outside the gene matches. The sequence came from a woman aged 50 to 60 in good health and CMV-seronegative. Sample: PBMCs. The gene calls are TRBV29-1 and TRBJ2-7; 9 bases line up with TRBD1. The CDR3 nucleotides are TGCAGCGTTGGGACAGGGGTTCGCTACGAGCAGTACTTC. It yields the protein CSVGTGVRYEQYF.